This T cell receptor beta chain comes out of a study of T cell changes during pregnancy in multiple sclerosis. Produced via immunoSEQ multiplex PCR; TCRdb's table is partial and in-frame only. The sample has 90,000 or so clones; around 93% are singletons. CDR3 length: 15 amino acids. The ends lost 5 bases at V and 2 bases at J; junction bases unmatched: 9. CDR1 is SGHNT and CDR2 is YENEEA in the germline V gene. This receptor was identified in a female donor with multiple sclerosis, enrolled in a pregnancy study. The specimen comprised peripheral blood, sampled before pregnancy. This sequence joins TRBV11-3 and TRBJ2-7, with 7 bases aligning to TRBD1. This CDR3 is CASSRDRVNAYEQYF. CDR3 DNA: TGTGCCAGCAGCAGAGACAGGGTTAATGCCTACGAGCAGTACTTC. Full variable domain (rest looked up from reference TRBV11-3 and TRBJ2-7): EAGVVQSPRYKIIEKKQPVAFWCNPISGHNTLYWYLQNLGQGPELLIRYENEEAVDDSQLPKDRFSAERLKGVDSTLKIQPAELGDSAVYLCASSRDRVNAYEQYFGPGTRLTVT.